This entry is about one T cell receptor (beta chain). This sample was taken from a study of blood T cell repertoires in COVID-19. On the study more broadly: The samples span acute and convalescent COVID-19 from the United States, Italy and Spain.

Sequencing was performed with immunoSEQ multiplex PCR; in TCRdb, only in-frame clones are kept and a portion is missing. The table records under 200,000 clones, roughly 84% of them present only once. Germline CDR1 and CDR2: MNHEY and SMNVEV (reference sequence). Trimming cost V 5 bases and J 12 bases; bases outside gene matches: 8. The CDR3 is 15 amino acids. The chain links TRBV27 to TRBJ1-6; TRBD1 matches at 12 bases. This TCR came from a man between 18 and 35 years old with active or convalescent COVID-19. Sequencing was performed on peripheral blood. The CDR3, as DNA: TGTGCCAGCAGTAAAGGGACAGGGGGCGATAAACCCCTCCACTTT. The encoded protein is CASSKGTGGDKPLHF.